This T cell receptor (beta chain) was observed in a study of PD-L1 blockade in urothelial cancer. Time point noted: pretreatment peripheral blood. TCRdb's copy holds only in-frame clones and misses some; the assay was immunoSEQ multiplex PCR. Of more than 85,000 clones listed, 80% to 90% are singletons. Germline V gives CDR1 SGHNT, CDR2 YYREEE (reference sequence). V was shortened by 0 bases and J by 0 bases, with 6 bases between the two germline ends. The CDR3 extends over 15 amino acids. The genes are TRBV5-4 and TRBJ2-2; D remains unclear. The TCR comes from a man aged 55 to 70 with urothelial cancer. This specimen was PBMCs, taken around atezolizumab (anti-PD-L1) treatment. DNA for the CDR3: TGTGCCAGCAGCTTGGGCTCAGCGAACACCGGGGAGCTGTTTTTT. This sequence encodes CASSLGSANTGELFF.